The rows below give T cell receptor beta chains drawn from one sample of a study of CD8 T cells in Susac syndrome. TCRdb recomputed calls from the immunoSEQ multiplex PCR reads with MiXCR, one row per CDR3 protein. This repertoire shows about 210,000 distinct CDR3 sequences, 94% found once; its top ten account for around 0.15%. The sequencing sample was made of CD4+ T cells from PBMCs. The receptors shown here come from a human donor with Susac syndrome. Each CDR3 is given with its conserved first and last residue. D genes are given only for firm matches. A row's size may be missing; if present it is once, few, many or a size class.

CDR3aa: CASSPRRGGGHGAFF; CDR3nt: TGTGCCAGCAGCCCGAGAAGGGGGGGCGGACATGGTGCTTTCTTT; j_gene: TRBJ1-1; abundance: once; d_gene: .; v_gene: TRBV11-3
CDR3aa: CASAQGTSYGYTF; CDR3nt: TGTGCCAGCGCCCAGGGGACAAGCTATGGCTACACCTTC; j_gene: TRBJ1-2; abundance: .; d_gene: .; v_gene: TRBV3-1
CDR3aa: CSARGSLSGANVLTF; CDR3nt: TGCAGTGCTAGAGGGAGCCTGTCTGGGGCCAACGTCCTGACTTTC; j_gene: TRBJ2-6; abundance: .; d_gene: .; v_gene: TRBV20-1
CDR3aa: CASSSTSGGLNEQFF; CDR3nt: TGCGCCAGCAGCTCGACTAGCGGGGGGTTGAATGAGCAGTTCTTC; j_gene: TRBJ2-1; abundance: .; d_gene: TRBD2; v_gene: TRBV5-1
CDR3aa: CASRIPGFVDSPLHF; CDR3nt: TGTGCCAGTAGGATTCCAGGGTTCGTGGATTCACCCCTCCACTTT; j_gene: TRBJ1-6; abundance: .; d_gene: .; v_gene: TRBV19
CDR3aa: CAWSDSYGYTF; CDR3nt: TGTGCCTGGAGTGACAGCTATGGCTACACCTTC; j_gene: TRBJ1-2; abundance: .; d_gene: .; v_gene: TRBV30
CDR3aa: CASRLTDTQYF; CDR3nt: TGTGCCAGCAGGTTGACCGATACGCAGTATTTT; j_gene: TRBJ2-3; abundance: .; d_gene: .; v_gene: TRBV2
CDR3aa: CASSSRENSNQPQHF; CDR3nt: TGTGCCAGCAGTTCTCGGGAGAATAGCAATCAGCCCCAGCATTTT; j_gene: TRBJ1-5; abundance: .; d_gene: .; v_gene: TRBV12-3/TRBV12-4
CDR3aa: CASSSRTSGAGGELFF; CDR3nt: TGTGCCAGCAGCTCGCGGACTAGCGGGGCGGGCGGGGAGCTGTTTTTT; j_gene: TRBJ2-2; abundance: .; d_gene: TRBD2; v_gene: TRBV7-3
CDR3aa: CSARRLAGGETQYF; CDR3nt: TGCAGTGCTAGACGACTAGCGGGTGGAGAGACCCAGTACTTC; j_gene: TRBJ2-5; abundance: .; d_gene: TRBD2; v_gene: TRBV20-1
CDR3aa: CSARDGQAAEKLFF; CDR3nt: TGCAGTGCTAGAGACGGACAGGCGGCTGAAAAACTGTTTTTT; j_gene: TRBJ1-4; abundance: .; d_gene: TRBD1; v_gene: TRBV20-1
CDR3aa: CSAVIGTGVSEQYF; CDR3nt: TGCAGTGCCGTAATAGGGACAGGGGTTTCCGAGCAGTACTTC; j_gene: TRBJ2-7; abundance: .; d_gene: TRBD1; v_gene: TRBV20-1
CDR3aa: CASSRPEARAEAFF; CDR3nt: TGTGCCAGCAGTAGACCGGAGGCTCGGGCTGAAGCTTTCTTT; j_gene: TRBJ1-1; abundance: .; d_gene: .; v_gene: TRBV6-2/TRBV6-3
CDR3aa: CSVAQGGQANYGYTF; CDR3nt: TGCAGCGTTGCCCAGGGGGGACAAGCTAACTATGGCTACACCTTC; j_gene: TRBJ1-2; abundance: .; d_gene: TRBD1; v_gene: TRBV29-1
CDR3aa: CSATQEPNTDTQYF; CDR3nt: TGCAGTGCCACACAGGAGCCGAACACAGATACGCAGTATTTT; j_gene: TRBJ2-3; abundance: .; d_gene: .; v_gene: TRBV20-1
CDR3aa: CASSHGTDGWITGELFF; CDR3nt: TGTGCCAGCAGCCATGGGACTGACGGCTGGATTACCGGGGAGCTGTTTTTT; j_gene: TRBJ2-2; abundance: .; d_gene: .; v_gene: TRBV4-2